The next 27 T cell receptor beta chains were all read from a single sample in a study of graft-versus-host responses after intestinal transplantation. Clones were sequenced by immunoSEQ multiplex PCR, and TCRdb holds only the in-frame ones, with some missing. This sample has about 97,000 clones; 80% to 95% occur once, and the top ten carry 15% to 20%. Sequencing used PBMCs, obtained 450 to 480 days after intestinal transplant. The receptors were sampled from a human patient who received an intestinal transplant, so some T cells may come from the graft donor.

The chain employs TRBV15 and TRBJ1-4, with no clear D. The CDR3 is 13 residues long. V was shortened by 4 bases and J by 8 bases, with 11 bases between the two germline ends. The germline V gene has CDR1 LNHNV and CDR2 YYDKDF (reference sequence). This chain's CDR3 is CATSTLADEKLFF. In nucleotides, the CDR3 is TGTGCCACCAGCACGTTGGCAGACGAAAAACTGTTTTTT.

The DNA for the CDR3 is TGTGCCAGCCCCCTCTCGGTGTTCTACGAGCAGTACTTC. Protein sequence: CASPLSVFYEQYF. The chain uses TRBV18 and TRBJ2-7; no reliable D call. The CDR3 contains 13 residues. Germline V gene lookup returns CDR1 KGHSH and CDR2 LQKENI. V lost 8 bases and J lost 3, with 14 bases in between.

The V call is TRBV27, the J call TRBJ2-3; 7 nucleotides match TRBD2. From germline, CDR1 is MNHEY and CDR2 SMNVEV (reference sequence). This CDR3 region has 14 residues. V trimming: 7 bases; J trimming: 2 bases; junction bases outside the gene matches: 6. For the CDR3, the DNA is TGTGCCAGCAATCGGGGGGACCCCACAGATACGCAGTATTTT. Translated, it gives CASNRGDPTDTQYF.

The rearrangement uses TRBV14 and TRBJ1-5, with 8 bases fitting TRBD1. The CDR3 spans 19 residues. J lost 0 bases, V lost 3 bases, and 13 bases had no gene match. In germline, CDR1 is SGHDN, CDR2 FVKESK. The CDR3 loop is CASSQASTGEGYSNQPQHF. DNA of the CDR3: TGTGCCAGCAGCCAGGCCTCGACAGGGGAGGGCTATAGCAATCAGCCCCAGCATTTT.

This chain joins TRBV11-2 and TRBJ2-2; no definite D call. CDR1 and CDR2 from the germline V gene are SGHAT and FQNNGV. Trimming pared 2 bases from V and 3 bases from J, leaving 7 bases between. This CDR3 has 14 residues. The CDR3 loop is CASSLLRHTGELFF. In DNA form, the CDR3 reads TGTGCCAGCAGCTTACTACGGCACACCGGGGAGCTGTTTTTT.

The V call is TRBV13, the J call TRBJ2-6; 7 nucleotides match TRBD1. With 3 bases clipped from V and 3 bases from J, the junction kept 5 bases outside the gene matches. Looked up from germline, CDR1 is PRHDT and CDR2 is FYEKMQ (reference sequence). The CDR3 loop spans 16 amino acids. The CDR3 DNA reads TGTGCCAGCAGCTTCGAGGGGGCTGATGGGGCCAACGTCCTGACTTTC. Protein product: CASSFEGADGANVLTF.

The rearrangement uses TRBV6-5 and TRBJ2-5; TRBD2 might be the D (6 bases). Per the germline V gene, CDR1 is MNHEY and CDR2 is SVGAGI. CDR3 length: 14 residues. Trimming took off 4 bases at V and 7 bases at J, with 16 bases between the two ends. The CDR3 sequence: CASSSPGTGGTQYF. CDR3 in DNA: TGTGCCAGCAGTTCCCCCGGGACCGGGGGGACCCAGTACTTC.

The V and J genes are TRBV10-1 and TRBJ2-7; perhaps TRBD2 as D (5 bases). Trimming shortened V by 2 bases and J by 2 bases, and 10 bases separated the two germline ends. Germline V CDR1 and CDR2: WNHNN, SYGVQD (reference sequence). The CDR3 loop spans 14 amino acids. The CDR3 coding sequence is TGCGCCAGCAGTGAGAGAACCGGGGCCTACGAGCAGTACTTC. Protein sequence: CASSERTGAYEQYF.

The rearrangement links TRBV2 to TRBJ1-2; no definite D call. Germline V lookup: CDR1 SNHLY, CDR2 FYNNEI. The V end was cut by 6 bases, the J end by 3 bases, with 11 bases between. The CDR3 loop spans 13 amino acids. In DNA, the CDR3 is TGTGCCAGCAGCTCCCTTGAGGACTATGGCTACACCTTC. Translation: CASSSLEDYGYTF.

The rearrangement uses TRBV5-1 and TRBJ2-1; 9 bases align to TRBD2. The trim removed 5 bases at V and 3 bases at J, leaving 6 bases unmatched. The CDR3 runs to 15 residues. From germline, CDR1 is SGHRS and CDR2 YFSETQ. The CDR3 is CASRAGLAIYNEQFF. DNA of the CDR3: TGCGCCAGCAGGGCGGGACTAGCCATCTACAATGAGCAGTTCTTC.

The chain links TRBV6-6 to TRBJ1-5, with D unresolved. Germline V gives CDR1 MNHNY, CDR2 SVGAGI (reference sequence). This CDR3 region has 15 residues. The ends were cut back, 3 bases at V and 0 bases at J, with 9 bases in the middle. This CDR3 reads CASSYDFYSNQPQHF. The CDR3 coding sequence is TGTGCCAGCAGTTATGACTTTTATAGCAATCAGCCCCAGCATTTT.

In this sample, this clone turned up once. This chain uses TRBV6-4 with TRBJ2-3; 10 bases are a match to TRBD2. The CDR3 totals 15 residues. V trimming: 3 bases; J trimming: 4 bases; junction bases outside the gene matches: 4. Per germline, CDR1 MRHNA and CDR2 SNTAGT. The CDR3, as DNA: TGTGCCAGCAGTGAAGGGACTAGCGTCTCAGATACGCAGTATTTT. Translation gives CASSEGTSVSDTQYF.

The chain is built from TRBV5-4 and TRBJ2-2; D remains unclear. The V end was cut by 2 bases, the J end by 4 bases, with 3 bases between. Germline loops: CDR1 SGHNT, CDR2 YYREEE (reference sequence). The CDR3 loop spans 12 amino acids. CDR3 sequence: CASSFGTGELFF. The CDR3 bases are TGTGCCAGCAGCTTTGGCACCGGGGAGCTGTTTTTT.

V gene TRBV7-9 combines with J gene TRBJ1-1; a possible D gene is TRBD1 (6 bases). V gave up 5 bases and J gave up 1 base, with 14 bases separating them. The CDR3 has 15 residues. Germline V CDR1 and CDR2: SEHNR, FQNEAQ (reference sequence). DNA of the CDR3: TGTGCCAGCAGCCCCCTCCGGGACAAGAACACTGAAGCTTTCTTT. Its translation: CASSPLRDKNTEAFF.

This chain uses TRBV23-1 with TRBJ1-4; D gene ambiguous. TRBV23-1 is sorted into the ORF group, with uncertain function. The CDR3 has 11 residues. Trimming pared 8 bases from V and 3 bases from J, leaving 4 bases between. The CDR3 DNA is TGCGCCAGCGGCCCTAATGAAAAACTGTTTTTT. This translates into CASGPNEKLFF.

The chain carries TRBV7-3 and TRBJ1-1; no clear D. Per the germline V gene, CDR1 is SGHTA and CDR2 is FQGTGA. The CDR3 runs 15 residues. The germline V and J ends were trimmed by 0 bases and 5 bases, with 13 bases remaining between them. CDR3 sequence: CASSLTPGPWTEAFF. The CDR3 nucleotides read TGTGCCAGCAGCTTAACCCCCGGGCCTTGGACTGAAGCTTTCTTT.

The chain combines TRBV13 with TRBJ1-1; maybe TRBD1 (6 bases). The CDR3 has 13 residues. V lost 6 bases, J lost 4 bases, and 12 bases lay in between. Germline V lookup: CDR1 PRHDT, CDR2 FYEKMQ (reference sequence). CDR3 coding DNA: TGTGCCAGCAGGGGGGGGCTGTCCACTGAAGCTTTCTTT. Its protein is CASRGGLSTEAFF.

V and J are TRBV7-9 and TRBJ2-4; D is unresolved. CDR1 is SEHNR and CDR2 is FQNEAQ in the germline V gene (reference sequence). This CDR3 spans 13 amino acids. Trimming removed 5 bases from V and 1 base from J, with 6 bases in between. In DNA form, the CDR3 reads TGTGCCAGCAGCCCCCCGGCCAAAAACATTCAGTACTTC. Its translation is CASSPPAKNIQYF.

The rearrangement joins TRBV10-3 to TRBJ2-1, with D tentatively TRBD1 or TRBD2 (6 bases each). Per the germline V gene, CDR1 is ENHRY and CDR2 is SYGVKD. V dropped 0 bases and J dropped 2 bases, with 11 bases sitting between them. This CDR3 contains 16 residues. CDR3 sequence reads: CAISESLGGTYNEQFF. The CDR3 DNA reads as TGTGCCATCAGTGAGTCTTTAGGGGGGACCTACAATGAGCAGTTCTTC.

This rearrangement joins TRBV4-1 to TRBJ2-1; 7 nucleotides line up with TRBD1. V gave up 3 bases and J gave up 8 bases; unmatched junction bases: 7. This CDR3 is built from 14 residues. Germline assignment: CDR1 MGHRA and CDR2 YSYEKL. CDR3: CASSHDRVQDEQFF. For the CDR3, the DNA is TGCGCCAGCAGCCACGACAGGGTGCAGGATGAGCAGTTCTTC.

The chain carries TRBV7-9 and TRBJ1-1; D gene unclear. Germline V lookup: CDR1 SEHNR, CDR2 FQNEAQ (reference sequence). With 1 base removed from V and 3 bases from J, the gap between germline ends came to 9 bases. The CDR3 loop spans 14 amino acids. CDR3 sequence (DNA): TGTGCCAGCAGCTTAGAGGGCAGTGACACTGAAGCTTTCTTT. This codes for CASSLEGSDTEAFF.

The genes are TRBV7-3 and TRBJ1-2; D is possibly TRBD1 (6 bases). Germline-derived CDR1 and CDR2 are SGHTA and FQGTGA. V was pared by 5 bases and J by 4 bases, with 11 bases between. The CDR3 extends over 13 amino acids. CDR3 in amino acids: CASSGGELYGYTF. CDR3 DNA: TGTGCCAGCAGCGGGGGCGAGCTCTATGGCTACACCTTC.

The chain employs TRBV2 and TRBJ1-1; D is unresolved. CDR1 is SNHLY and CDR2 is FYNNEI in the germline V gene. This CDR3 spans 12 amino acids. V dropped 8 bases and J dropped 1 base, with 8 bases sitting between them. CDR3 in amino acids: CASPTENTEAFF. The CDR3 DNA is TGTGCCAGCCCCACAGAGAACACTGAAGCTTTCTTT. Combining the CDR3 with reference TRBV2 and TRBJ1-1 gives the whole variable domain EPEVTQTPSHQVTQMGQEVILRCVPISNHLYFYWYRQILGQKVEFLVSFYNNEISEKSEIFDDQFSVERPDGSNFTLKIRSTKLEDSAMYFCASPTENTEAFFGQGTRLTVV.

The rearrangement uses TRBV27 and TRBJ2-5; 8 bases fit TRBD1. Trimming cost V 8 bases and J 4 bases; bases outside gene matches: 9. The CDR3 runs 14 residues. CDR1 MNHEY and CDR2 SMNVEV come from the germline V gene (reference sequence). CDR3 sequence reads: CASGPSGGVETQYF. The CDR3 DNA follows: TGTGCCAGCGGCCCCTCAGGGGGCGTAGAGACCCAGTACTTC.

The J gene is TRBJ2-1, the V gene TRBV6-5; 8 nucleotides line up with TRBD1. CDR1 is MNHEY and CDR2 is SVGAGI in the germline V gene. CDR3 size: 14 residues. V dropped 4 bases and J dropped 10; count of bases not matched to a gene: 9. The CDR3 here is CASSFSHSGGEQFF. CDR3 DNA sequence: TGTGCCAGCAGTTTCTCCCACTCAGGGGGCGAGCAGTTCTTC.

The rearrangement joins TRBV2 to TRBJ1-5; D gene uncertain. Trimming removed 4 bases from V and 4 bases from J, with 8 bases in between. This CDR3 spans 13 amino acids. Germline V gives CDR1 SNHLY, CDR2 FYNNEI. The CDR3 is CASSVGDNQPQHF. CDR3 bases: TGTGCCAGCAGTGTCGGCGATAATCAGCCCCAGCATTTT. Supplemented by reference TRBV2 and TRBJ1-5, the full variable domain reads EPEVTQTPSHQVTQMGQEVILRCVPISNHLYFYWYRQILGQKVEFLVSFYNNEISEKSEIFDDQFSVERPDGSNFTLKIRSTKLEDSAMYFCASSVGDNQPQHFGDGTRLSIL.

J is TRBJ1-2 and V is TRBV6-1, with TRBD1 as a possible D gene (5 bases). The V gene lost 3 bases and the J gene lost 0 bases, with 14 bases spanning the gap. Germline values: CDR1 MNHNS, CDR2 SASEGT. CDR3 length equals 16 residues. The DNA of the CDR3 is TGTGCCAGCAGTGAGGGTCGGGGCAGAGCTAACTATGGCTACACCTTC. It specifies CASSEGRGRANYGYTF.